This TCR beta chain comes out of a study of early T cells in non-severe SARS-CoV-2 infection. Study information: Sequencing input comprised bulk RNA from unsorted whole blood; chain pairing was not available.

Study-wide results and limits: Using VDJdb, the matching emphasized anti-spike CD8 responses while missing private and CD4 specificities.

This clonotype was counted many times. Its antigen is not identified. The TCR library protocol attached unique molecular identifiers to the individual cDNA molecules. TCRdb analysed the 5' RACE reads with MiXCR anew, one entry per CDR3 protein. The sample has 59,000 or so distinct CDR3 sequences, approximately 12% seen once. The V end was cut by 6 bases, the J end by 8 bases, with 24 bases between. The CDR3 sequence is 16 residues long. The TCR comes from an adult who was a healthcare worker with PCR-confirmed SARS-CoV-2 infection or an uninfected control (not recorded which). The material was whole blood, obtained at baseline. The chain carries TRBV12-3 or TRBV12-4 and TRBJ2-3; D possibly corresponds to TRBD2 (5 bases). CDR3 sequence: CASRHSSGVALSTQYF. The CDR3 nucleotides are TGTGCCAGCAGACATAGCTCCGGGGTCGCACTTAGTACGCAGTATTTT.